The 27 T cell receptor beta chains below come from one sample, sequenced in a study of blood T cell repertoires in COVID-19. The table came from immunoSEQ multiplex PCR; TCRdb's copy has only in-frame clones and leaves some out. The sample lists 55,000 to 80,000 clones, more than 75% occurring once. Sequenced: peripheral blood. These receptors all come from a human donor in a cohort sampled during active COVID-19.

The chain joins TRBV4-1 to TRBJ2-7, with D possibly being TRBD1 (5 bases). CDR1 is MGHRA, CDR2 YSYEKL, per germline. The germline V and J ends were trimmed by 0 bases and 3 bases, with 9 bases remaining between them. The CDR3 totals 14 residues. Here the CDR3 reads CASSQETGFYEQYF. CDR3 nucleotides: TGCGCCAGCAGCCAAGAAACAGGATTCTACGAGCAGTACTTC.

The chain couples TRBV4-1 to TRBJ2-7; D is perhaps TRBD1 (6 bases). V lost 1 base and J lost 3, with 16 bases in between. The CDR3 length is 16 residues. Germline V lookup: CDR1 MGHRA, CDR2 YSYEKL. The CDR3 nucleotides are TGCGCCAGCAGCCAAGTGGCATCCGGGACAATCTACGAGCAGTACTTC. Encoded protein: CASSQVASGTIYEQYF.

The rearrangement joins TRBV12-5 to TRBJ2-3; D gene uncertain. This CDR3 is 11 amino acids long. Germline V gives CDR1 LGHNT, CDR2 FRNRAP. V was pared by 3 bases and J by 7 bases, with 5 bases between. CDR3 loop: CASGLAHTQYF. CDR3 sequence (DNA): TGTGCTAGTGGTTTAGCCCATACGCAGTATTTT.

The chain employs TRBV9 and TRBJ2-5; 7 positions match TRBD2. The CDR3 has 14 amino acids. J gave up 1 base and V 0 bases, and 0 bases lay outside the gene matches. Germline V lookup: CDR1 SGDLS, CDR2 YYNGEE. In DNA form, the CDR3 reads TGTGCCAGCAGCGTAGCGGGGGGCCAAGAGACCCAGTACTTC. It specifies CASSVAGGQETQYF. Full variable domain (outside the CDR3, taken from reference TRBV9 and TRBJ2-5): DSGVTQTPKHLITATGQRVTLRCSPRSGDLSVYWYQQSLDQGLQFLIQYYNGEERAKGNILERFSAQQFPDLHSELNLSSLELGDSALYFCASSVAGGQETQYFGPGTRLLVL.

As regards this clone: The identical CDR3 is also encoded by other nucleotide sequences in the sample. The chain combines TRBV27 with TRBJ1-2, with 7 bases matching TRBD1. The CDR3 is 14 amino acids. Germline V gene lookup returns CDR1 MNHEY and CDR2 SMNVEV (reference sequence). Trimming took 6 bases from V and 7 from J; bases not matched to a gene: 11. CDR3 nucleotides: TGTGCCAGCAGGCGACAGGGCTCTCTAGCTGGCTACACCTTC. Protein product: CASRRQGSLAGYTF.

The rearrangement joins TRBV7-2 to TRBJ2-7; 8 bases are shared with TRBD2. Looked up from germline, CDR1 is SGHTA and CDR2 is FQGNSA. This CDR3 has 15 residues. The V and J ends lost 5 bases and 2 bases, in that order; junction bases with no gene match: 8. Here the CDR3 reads CASSTGGQGAYEQYF. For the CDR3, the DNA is TGTGCCAGCAGCACGGGGGGGCAGGGAGCCTACGAGCAGTACTTC.

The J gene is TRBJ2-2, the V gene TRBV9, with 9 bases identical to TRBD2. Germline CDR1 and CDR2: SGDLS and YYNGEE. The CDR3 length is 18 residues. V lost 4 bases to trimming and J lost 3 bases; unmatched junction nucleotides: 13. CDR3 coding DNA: TGTGCCAGCAGCTACGGGACTCGCGGGGGGGCCGACACCGGGGAGCTGTTTTTT. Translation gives CASSYGTRGGADTGELFF.

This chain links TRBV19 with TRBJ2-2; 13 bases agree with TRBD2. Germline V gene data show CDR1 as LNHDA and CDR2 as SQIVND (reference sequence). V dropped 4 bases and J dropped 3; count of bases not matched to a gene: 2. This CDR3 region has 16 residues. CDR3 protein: CASSTGLAGHTGELFF. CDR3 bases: TGTGCCAGTAGTACGGGACTAGCGGGGCACACCGGGGAGCTGTTTTTT.

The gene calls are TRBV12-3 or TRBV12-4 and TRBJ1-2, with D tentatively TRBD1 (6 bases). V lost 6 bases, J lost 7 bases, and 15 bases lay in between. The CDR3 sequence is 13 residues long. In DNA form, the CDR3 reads TGTGCCAGCAGCCCGGACAGCCTTAGTGGCTACACCTTC. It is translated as CASSPDSLSGYTF.

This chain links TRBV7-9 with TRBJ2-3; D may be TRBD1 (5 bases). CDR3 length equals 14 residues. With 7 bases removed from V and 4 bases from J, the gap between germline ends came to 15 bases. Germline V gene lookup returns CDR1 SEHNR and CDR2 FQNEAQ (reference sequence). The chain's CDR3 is CASTRVGAADTQYF. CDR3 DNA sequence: TGTGCCAGCACCCGAGTAGGGGCGGCAGATACGCAGTATTTT.

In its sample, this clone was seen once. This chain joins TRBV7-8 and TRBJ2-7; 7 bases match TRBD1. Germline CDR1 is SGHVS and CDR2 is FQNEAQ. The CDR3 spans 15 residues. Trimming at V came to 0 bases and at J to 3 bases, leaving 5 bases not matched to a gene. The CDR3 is CASSLAGQAIYEQYF. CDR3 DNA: TGTGCCAGCAGCTTAGCAGGACAGGCTATCTACGAGCAGTACTTC.

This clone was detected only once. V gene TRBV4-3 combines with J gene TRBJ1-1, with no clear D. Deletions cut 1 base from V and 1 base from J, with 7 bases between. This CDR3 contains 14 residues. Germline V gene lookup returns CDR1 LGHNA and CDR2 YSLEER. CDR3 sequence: CASSQALQNTEAFF. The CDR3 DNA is TGCGCCAGCAGCCAAGCCTTACAGAACACTGAAGCTTTCTTT.

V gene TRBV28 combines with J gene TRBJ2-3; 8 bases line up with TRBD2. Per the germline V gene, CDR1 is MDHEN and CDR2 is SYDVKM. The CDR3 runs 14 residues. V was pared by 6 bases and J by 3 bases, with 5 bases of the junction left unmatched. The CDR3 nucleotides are TGTGCCAGCAGCCAAAGCGGGGGTACAGATACGCAGTATTTT. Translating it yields CASSQSGGTDTQYF.

CDR3 residues: CAWAGTGAGYTF. In nucleotides, the CDR3 is TGTGCCTGGGCCGGGACAGGGGCTGGCTACACCTTC. The rearrangement uses TRBV30 and TRBJ1-2, with 10 nucleotides matching TRBD1. Germline values: CDR1 GTSNPN, CDR2 SVGIG (reference sequence). This CDR3 has 12 residues. V lost 5 bases, J lost 7 bases, and 4 bases stayed unmatched.

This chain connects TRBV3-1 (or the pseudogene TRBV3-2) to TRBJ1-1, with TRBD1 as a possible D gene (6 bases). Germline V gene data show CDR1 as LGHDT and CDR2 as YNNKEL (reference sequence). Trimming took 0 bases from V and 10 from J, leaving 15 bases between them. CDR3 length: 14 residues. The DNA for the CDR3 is TGTGCCAGCAGCCAAGAGGGGAGGGGGGGGATAGCTTTCTTT. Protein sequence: CASSQEGRGGIAFF.

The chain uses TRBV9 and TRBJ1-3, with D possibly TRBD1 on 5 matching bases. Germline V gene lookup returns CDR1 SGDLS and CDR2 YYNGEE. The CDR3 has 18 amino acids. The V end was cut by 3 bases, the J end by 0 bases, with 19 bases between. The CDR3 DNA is TGTGCCAGCAGCGGACCAGGCAGGGAATCGATCTCTGGAAACACCATATATTTT. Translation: CASSGPGRESISGNTIYF.

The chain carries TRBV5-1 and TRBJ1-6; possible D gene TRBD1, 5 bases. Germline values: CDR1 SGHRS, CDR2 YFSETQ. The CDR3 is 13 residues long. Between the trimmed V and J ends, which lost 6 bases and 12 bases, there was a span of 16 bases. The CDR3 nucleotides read TGCGCCAGCAATAATTATGTGGGGGGACCCCTCCACTTT. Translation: CASNNYVGGPLHF.

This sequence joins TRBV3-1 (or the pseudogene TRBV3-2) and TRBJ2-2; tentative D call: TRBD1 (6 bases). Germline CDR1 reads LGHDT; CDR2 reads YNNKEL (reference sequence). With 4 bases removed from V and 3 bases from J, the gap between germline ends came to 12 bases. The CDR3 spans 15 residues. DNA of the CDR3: TGTGCCAGCAGCCCACAGGGTTGGCACACCGGGGAGCTGTTTTTT. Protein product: CASSPQGWHTGELFF.

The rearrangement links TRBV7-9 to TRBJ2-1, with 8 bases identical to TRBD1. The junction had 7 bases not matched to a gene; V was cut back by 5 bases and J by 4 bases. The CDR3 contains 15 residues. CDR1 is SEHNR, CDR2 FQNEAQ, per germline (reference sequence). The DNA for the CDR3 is TGTGCCAGCAGCCCCGGGACAGGCGTATACAATGAGCAGTTCTTC. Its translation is CASSPGTGVYNEQFF.

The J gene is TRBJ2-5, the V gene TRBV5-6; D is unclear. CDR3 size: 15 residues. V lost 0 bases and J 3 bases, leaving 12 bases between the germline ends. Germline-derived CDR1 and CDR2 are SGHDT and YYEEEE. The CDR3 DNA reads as TGTGCCAGCAGCTTGGTTACCCTCAGGAAAGAGACCCAGTACTTC. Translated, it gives CASSLVTLRKETQYF.

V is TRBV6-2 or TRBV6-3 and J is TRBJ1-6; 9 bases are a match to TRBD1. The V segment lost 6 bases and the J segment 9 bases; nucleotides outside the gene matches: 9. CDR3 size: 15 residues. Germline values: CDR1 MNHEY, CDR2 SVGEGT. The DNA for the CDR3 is TGTGCCAGCAGCAGAGGGTCGACAGGGGGTTCACCCCTCCACTTT. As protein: CASSRGSTGGSPLHF.

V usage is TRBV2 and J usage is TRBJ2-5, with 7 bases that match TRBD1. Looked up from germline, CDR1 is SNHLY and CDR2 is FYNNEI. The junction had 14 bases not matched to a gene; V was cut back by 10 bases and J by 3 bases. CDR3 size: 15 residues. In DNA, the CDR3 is TGTGCCACCCTACCGCACCCACAGGGGAAAGAGACCCAGTACTTC. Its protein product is CATLPHPQGKETQYF.

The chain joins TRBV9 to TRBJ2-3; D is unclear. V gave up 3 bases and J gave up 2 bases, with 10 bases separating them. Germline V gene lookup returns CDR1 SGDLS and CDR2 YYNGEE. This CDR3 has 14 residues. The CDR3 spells CASSGRRNTDTQYF. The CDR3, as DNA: TGTGCCAGCAGCGGACGGCGGAACACAGATACGCAGTATTTT.

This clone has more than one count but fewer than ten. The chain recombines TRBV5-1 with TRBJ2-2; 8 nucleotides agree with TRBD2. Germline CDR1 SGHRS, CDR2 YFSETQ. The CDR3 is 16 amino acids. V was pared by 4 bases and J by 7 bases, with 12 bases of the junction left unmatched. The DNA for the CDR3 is TGCGCCAGCAGCCCCCAGACTAGCGCGTCTAACGGGGAGCTGTTTTTT. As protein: CASSPQTSASNGELFF.

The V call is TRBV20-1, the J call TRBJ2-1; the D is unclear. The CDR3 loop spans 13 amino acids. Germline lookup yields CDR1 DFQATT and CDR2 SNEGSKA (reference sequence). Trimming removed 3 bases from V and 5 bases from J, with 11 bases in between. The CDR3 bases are TGCAGTGCTAGTCTTGTAGCTAACAATGAGCAGTTCTTC. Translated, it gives CSASLVANNEQFF.

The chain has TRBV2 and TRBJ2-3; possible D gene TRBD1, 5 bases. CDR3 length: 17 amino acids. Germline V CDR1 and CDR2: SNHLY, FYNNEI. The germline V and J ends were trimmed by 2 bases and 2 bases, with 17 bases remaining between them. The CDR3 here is CASSERRRQGLTDTQYF. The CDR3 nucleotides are TGTGCCAGCAGTGAAAGGCGGCGTCAGGGCCTCACAGATACGCAGTATTTT.

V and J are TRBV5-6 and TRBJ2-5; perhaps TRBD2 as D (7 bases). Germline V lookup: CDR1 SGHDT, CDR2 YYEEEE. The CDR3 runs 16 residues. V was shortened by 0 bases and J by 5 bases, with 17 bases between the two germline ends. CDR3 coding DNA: TGTGCCAGCAGCTTGGCCTACGGGGGGCGAGGGGAGACCCAGTACTTC. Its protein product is CASSLAYGGRGETQYF.